A single T cell receptor (beta chain) is shown here with its context. What it binds is unknown. Production of TCR beta cDNA relied on 5'RACE template switching with UMIs. TCRdb reprocessed the 5' RACE reads and keeps a single row for each CDR3 protein, giving no DNA. The table counts 150,000 to 180,000 distinct CDR3 sequences; 37% lies in the top ten. The data were taken from a study of T cells expressing NK-cell markers. Across the whole study: The sequencing cohort of eight donors included seven HCMV-seropositive individuals and one seronegative individual.

Study-level results: Among several donors, these clonotypes also ranked first in the CD3+CD56-NKG2C+ fraction. NKG2C+ dominant clonotype frequencies in five to seven donors were roughly 1.0-7.5% of CD8+ T cells.

The CDR3 consists of 16 residues. CDR1 and CDR2 (germline): SGHAT, FQNNGV. The chain combines TRBV11-2 with TRBJ2-1. The sequencing input was blood T cells: a sorted CD56 or NKG2C T cell subset, CD4+ or CD8+ T cells, or bulk PBMC T cells (not recorded which). This TCR was recovered from a woman in her forties or fifties in good health. This chain's CDR3 is CASSFNGGSSYNEQFF.